This T cell receptor beta chain was identified in a study of control samples from healthy donors and cancer patients. Trimming removed 1 base at V and 0 bases at J, with 10 bases between. Germline V gene sequence: CDR1 MDHEN, CDR2 SYDVKM. This CDR3 has 16 amino acids. The protocol was immunoSEQ multiplex PCR, while the TCRdb copy is restricted to in-frame clones and leaves out a portion. The data show around 180,000 clones, about 86% seen once. The sequenced sample consisted of blood. The source is a woman aged 25 to 39 in good health. This chain connects TRBV28 to TRBJ1-3; D is uncertain. The CDR3 spells CASSLLRGRSGNTIYF. CDR3 in DNA: TGTGCCAGCAGTTTATTGCGGGGTCGCTCTGGAAACACCATATATTTT.